This T cell receptor beta chain is from a study of blood T cell repertoires in COVID-19. Sequencing used immunoSEQ multiplex PCR; TCRdb keeps in-frame clones, though not all of them. Of tens of thousands of clones detected, under 95% appear once; the ten largest clones hold under 6%. Trimming cost V 10 bases and J 1 base; bases outside gene matches: 13. From germline, CDR1 is WNHNN and CDR2 SYGVQD (reference sequence). This CDR3 contains 16 residues. Sequenced: peripheral blood. The sequence derives from a human donor in a cohort sampled during active COVID-19. The chain uses TRBV10-1 and TRBJ1-1, with 9 positions matching TRBD1. For the CDR3, the DNA is TGCGCCATGACACACGGACAGGGGACCCAGAACACTGAAGCTTTCTTT. Translated: CAMTHGQGTQNTEAFF.